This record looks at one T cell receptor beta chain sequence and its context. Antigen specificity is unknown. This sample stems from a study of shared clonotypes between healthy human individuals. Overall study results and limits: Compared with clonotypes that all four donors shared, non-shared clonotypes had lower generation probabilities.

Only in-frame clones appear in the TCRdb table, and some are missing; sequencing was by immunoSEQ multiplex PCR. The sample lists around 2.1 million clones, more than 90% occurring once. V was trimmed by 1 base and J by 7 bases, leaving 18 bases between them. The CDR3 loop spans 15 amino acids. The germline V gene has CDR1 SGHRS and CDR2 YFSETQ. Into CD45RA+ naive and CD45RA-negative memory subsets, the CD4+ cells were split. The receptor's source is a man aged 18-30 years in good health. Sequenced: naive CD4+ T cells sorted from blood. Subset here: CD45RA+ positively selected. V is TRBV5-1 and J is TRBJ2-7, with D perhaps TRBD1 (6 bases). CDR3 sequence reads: CASSLRGTAYGEQYF. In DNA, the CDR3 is TGCGCCAGCAGCTTGAGGGGGACCGCCTACGGGGAGCAGTACTTC.